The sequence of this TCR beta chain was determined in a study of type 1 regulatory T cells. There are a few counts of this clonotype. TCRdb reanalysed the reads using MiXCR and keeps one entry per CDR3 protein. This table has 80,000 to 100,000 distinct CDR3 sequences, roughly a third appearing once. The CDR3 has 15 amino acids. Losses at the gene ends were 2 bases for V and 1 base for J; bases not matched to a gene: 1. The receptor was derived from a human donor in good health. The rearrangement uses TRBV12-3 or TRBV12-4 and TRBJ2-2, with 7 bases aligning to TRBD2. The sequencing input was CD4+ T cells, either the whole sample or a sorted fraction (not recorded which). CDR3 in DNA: TGTGCCAGCAGTTTATCTAGCGGGAACACCGGGGAGCTGTTTTTT. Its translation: CASSLSSGNTGELFF.